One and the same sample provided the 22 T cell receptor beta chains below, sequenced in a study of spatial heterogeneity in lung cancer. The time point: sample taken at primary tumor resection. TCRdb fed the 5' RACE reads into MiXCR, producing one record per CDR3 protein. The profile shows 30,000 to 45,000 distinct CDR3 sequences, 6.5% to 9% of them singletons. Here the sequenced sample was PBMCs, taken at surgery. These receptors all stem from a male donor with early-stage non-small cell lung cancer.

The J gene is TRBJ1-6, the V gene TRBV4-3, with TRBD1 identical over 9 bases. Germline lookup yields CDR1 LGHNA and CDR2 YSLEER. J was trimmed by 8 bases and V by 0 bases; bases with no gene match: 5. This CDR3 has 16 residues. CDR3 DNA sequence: TGCGCCAGCAGCCAAGAACCCGGGACAGGGTATTCACCCCTCCACTTT. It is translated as CASSQEPGTGYSPLHF.

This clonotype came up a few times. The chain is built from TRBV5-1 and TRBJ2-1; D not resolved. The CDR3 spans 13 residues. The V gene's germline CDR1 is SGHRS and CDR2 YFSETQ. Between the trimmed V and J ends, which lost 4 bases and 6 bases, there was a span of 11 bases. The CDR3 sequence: CASSPDQANEQFF. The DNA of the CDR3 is TGCGCCAGCAGCCCGGACCAAGCCAATGAGCAGTTCTTC.

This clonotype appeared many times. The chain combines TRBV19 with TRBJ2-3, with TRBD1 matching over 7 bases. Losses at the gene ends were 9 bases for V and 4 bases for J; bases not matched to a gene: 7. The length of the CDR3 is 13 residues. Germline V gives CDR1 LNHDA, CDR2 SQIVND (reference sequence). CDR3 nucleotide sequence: TGTGCCAGCACCCGACAGGGCCCAGATACGCAGTATTTT. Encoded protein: CASTRQGPDTQYF.

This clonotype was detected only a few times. The CDR3 spells CASSAETGRRGYF. The CDR3 DNA reads TGTGCCAGCTCAGCTGAGACAGGCCGGCGGGGATACTTC. V and J are TRBV18 and TRBJ2-4; tentatively, D is TRBD1 or TRBD2 (6 bases each). The germline gives CDR1 KGHSH, CDR2 LQKENI. The CDR3 length is 13 residues. Trimming took 5 bases from V and 16 from J, leaving 21 bases between them.

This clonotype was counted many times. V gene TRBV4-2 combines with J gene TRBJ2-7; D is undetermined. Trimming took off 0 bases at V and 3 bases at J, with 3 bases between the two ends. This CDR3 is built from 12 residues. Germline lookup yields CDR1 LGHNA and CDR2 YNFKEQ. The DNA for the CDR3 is TGTGCCAGCAGCCAAGACAGCTACGAGCAGTACTTC. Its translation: CASSQDSYEQYF.

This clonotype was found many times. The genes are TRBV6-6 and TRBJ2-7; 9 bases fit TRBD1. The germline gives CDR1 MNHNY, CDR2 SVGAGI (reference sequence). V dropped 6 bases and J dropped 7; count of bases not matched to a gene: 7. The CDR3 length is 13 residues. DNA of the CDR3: TGTGCCAGCAGCGGGACAGGGTCTACAGAGCAGTACTTC. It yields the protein CASSGTGSTEQYF.

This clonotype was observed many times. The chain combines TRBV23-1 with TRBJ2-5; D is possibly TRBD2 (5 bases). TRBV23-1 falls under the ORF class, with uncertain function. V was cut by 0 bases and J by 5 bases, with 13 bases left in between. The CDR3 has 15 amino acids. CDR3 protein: CASSQSTTAEETQYF. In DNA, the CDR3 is TGCGCCAGCAGTCAATCGACTACCGCGGAGGAGACCCAGTACTTC.

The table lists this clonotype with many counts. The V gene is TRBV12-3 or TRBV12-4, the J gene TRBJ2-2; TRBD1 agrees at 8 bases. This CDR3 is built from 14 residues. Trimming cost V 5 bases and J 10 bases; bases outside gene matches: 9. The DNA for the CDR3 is TGTGCCAGCAGTCACCGGGACAGGACAGAGGAGCTGTTTTTT. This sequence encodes CASSHRDRTEELFF.

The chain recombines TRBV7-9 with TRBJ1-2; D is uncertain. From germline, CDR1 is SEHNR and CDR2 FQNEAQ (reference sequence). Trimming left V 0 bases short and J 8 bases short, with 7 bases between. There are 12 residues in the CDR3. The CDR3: CASSLATGGYTF. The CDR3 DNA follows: TGTGCCAGCAGCTTAGCGACCGGGGGCTACACCTTC. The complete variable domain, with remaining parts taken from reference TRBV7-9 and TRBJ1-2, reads DTGVSQNPRHKITKRGQNVTFRCDPISEHNRLYWYRQTLGQGPEFLTYFQNEAQLEKSRLLSDRFSAERPKGSFSTLEIQRTEQGDSAMYLCASSLATGGYTFGSGTRLTVV.

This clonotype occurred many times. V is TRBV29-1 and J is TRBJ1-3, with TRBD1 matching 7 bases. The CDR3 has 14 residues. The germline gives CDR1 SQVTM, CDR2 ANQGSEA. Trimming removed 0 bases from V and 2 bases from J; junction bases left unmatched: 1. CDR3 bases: TGCAGCGTTGAAGATCAGGGGGCTGGAAACACCATATATTTT. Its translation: CSVEDQGAGNTIYF.

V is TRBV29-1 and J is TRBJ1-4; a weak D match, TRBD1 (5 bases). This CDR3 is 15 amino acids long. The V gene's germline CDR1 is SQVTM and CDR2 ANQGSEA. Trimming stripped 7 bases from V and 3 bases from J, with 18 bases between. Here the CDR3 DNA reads TGCAGCGCGTTAGAAGGGGCGCCGGCTAATGAAAAACTGTTTTTT. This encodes CSALEGAPANEKLFF.

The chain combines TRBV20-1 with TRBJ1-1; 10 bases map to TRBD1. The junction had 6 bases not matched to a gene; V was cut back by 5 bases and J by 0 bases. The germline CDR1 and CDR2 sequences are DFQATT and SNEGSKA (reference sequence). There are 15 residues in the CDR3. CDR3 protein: CSAPRQGALNTEAFF. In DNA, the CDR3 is TGCAGTGCTCCTCGACAGGGGGCGTTGAACACTGAAGCTTTCTTT.

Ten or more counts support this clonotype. The CDR3, as DNA: TGTGCCAGCAGTGCGGGAGGGGCCGGGGCCAACGTCCTGACTTTC. Protein sequence: CASSAGGAGANVLTF. The V call is TRBV25-1, the J call TRBJ2-6, with 8 bases identical to TRBD2. The germline V gene encodes CDR1 MGHDK and CDR2 SYGVNS. The CDR3 consists of 15 residues. Trimming at V came to 4 bases and at J to 4 bases, leaving 3 bases not matched to a gene.

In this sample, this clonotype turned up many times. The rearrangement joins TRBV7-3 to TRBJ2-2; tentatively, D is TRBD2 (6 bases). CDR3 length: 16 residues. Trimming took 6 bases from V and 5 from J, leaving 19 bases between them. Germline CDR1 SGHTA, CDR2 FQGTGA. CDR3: CASRLTAGTGTGELFF. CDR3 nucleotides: TGTGCCAGCAGACTTACGGCGGGGACGGGAACCGGGGAGCTGTTTTTT.

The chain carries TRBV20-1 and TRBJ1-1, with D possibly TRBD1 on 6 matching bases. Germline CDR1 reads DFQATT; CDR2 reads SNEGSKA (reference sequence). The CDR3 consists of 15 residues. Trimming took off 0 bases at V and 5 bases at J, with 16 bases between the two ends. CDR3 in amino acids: CSARDSGAARTEAFF. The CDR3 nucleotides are TGCAGTGCTAGAGATTCGGGGGCTGCGAGGACTGAAGCTTTCTTT.

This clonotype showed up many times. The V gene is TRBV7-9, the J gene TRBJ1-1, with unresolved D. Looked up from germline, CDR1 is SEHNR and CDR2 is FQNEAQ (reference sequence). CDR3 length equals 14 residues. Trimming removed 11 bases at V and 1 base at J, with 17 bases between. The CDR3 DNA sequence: TGTGCCCCCAGCTTATTAGTGGGGAACACTGAAGCTTTCTTT. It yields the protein CAPSLLVGNTEAFF.

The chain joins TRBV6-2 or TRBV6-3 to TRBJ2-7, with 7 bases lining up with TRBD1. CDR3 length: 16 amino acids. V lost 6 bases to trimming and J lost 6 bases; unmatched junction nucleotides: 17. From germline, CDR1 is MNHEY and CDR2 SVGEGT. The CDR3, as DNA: TGTGCCAGCAGCGGACAGGCGGTAGCTTCATCGGGCGAGCAGTACGTC. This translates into CASSGQAVASSGEQYV.

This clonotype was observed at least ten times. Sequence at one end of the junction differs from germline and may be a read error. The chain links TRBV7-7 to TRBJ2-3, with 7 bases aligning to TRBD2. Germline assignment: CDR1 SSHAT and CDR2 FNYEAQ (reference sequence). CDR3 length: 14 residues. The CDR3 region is CASSQRDSTDTQYF. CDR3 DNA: TGTGCTAGCAGCCAGCGGGATAGCACAGATACGCAGTATTTT.

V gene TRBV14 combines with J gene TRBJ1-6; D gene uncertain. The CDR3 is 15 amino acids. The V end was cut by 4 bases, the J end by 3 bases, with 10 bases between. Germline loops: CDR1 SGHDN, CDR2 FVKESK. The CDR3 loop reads CASSPPGVYNSPLHF. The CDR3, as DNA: TGTGCCAGCAGCCCTCCCGGAGTCTATAATTCACCCCTCCACTTT.

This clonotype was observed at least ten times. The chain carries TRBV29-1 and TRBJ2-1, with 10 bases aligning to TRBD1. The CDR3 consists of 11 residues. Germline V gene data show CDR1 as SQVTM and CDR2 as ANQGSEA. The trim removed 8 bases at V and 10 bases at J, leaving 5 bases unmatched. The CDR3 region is CSKRTGGEQFF. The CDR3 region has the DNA TGCAGCAAGCGGACAGGGGGAGAGCAGTTCTTC.

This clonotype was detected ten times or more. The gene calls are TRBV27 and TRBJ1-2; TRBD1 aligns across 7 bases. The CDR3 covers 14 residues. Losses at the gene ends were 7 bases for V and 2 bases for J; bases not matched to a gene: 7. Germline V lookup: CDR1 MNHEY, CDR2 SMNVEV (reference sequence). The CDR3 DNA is TGTGCCAGCATCCCTTCGACAGGGAACTATGGCTACACCTTC. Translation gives CASIPSTGNYGYTF.

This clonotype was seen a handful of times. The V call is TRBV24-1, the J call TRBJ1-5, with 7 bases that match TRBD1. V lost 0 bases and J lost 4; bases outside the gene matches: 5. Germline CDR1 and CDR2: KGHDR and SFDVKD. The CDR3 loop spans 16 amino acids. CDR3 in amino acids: CATSDLRRGRNQPQHF. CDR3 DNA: TGTGCCACCAGTGATTTGCGGAGGGGGCGGAATCAGCCCCAGCATTTT.